This TCR beta chain was sequenced during a study of blood T cells in healthy people across ages. This clonotype was counted only a few times. PCR was performed a second time for about 7 to 12 cycles using a sample-barcoded 5' primer and a J-beta primer mix. MiXCR, run by TCRdb on the 5' RACE reads, gives a single entry per CDR3 protein. The repertoire includes 750,000 or so distinct CDR3 sequences, about 25% of them detected once, and 8% to 10% sits in the top ten. Trimming cost V 7 bases and J 7 bases; bases outside gene matches: 11. The germline V gene has CDR1 SQVTM and CDR2 ANQGSEA. This CDR3 spans 14 amino acids. Separately, the same data were catalogued under a study of T cells of mothers and their children.

Sequencing was done on a sample of blood. This rearrangement joins TRBV29-1 to TRBJ2-5, with 11 nucleotides matching TRBD2. This clonotype was obtained from a boy aged 5-17 years in good health. The DNA of the CDR3 is TGCAGCGCCGGGACTAGCGGTGCGGAAGGGACCCAGTACTTC. Protein sequence: CSAGTSGAEGTQYF.